This T cell receptor beta chain was captured by sequencing in a study of a mutant IDH1 vaccine in newly diagnosed glioma. The method was immunoSEQ multiplex PCR; TCRdb's version includes in-frame clones alone and lacks a portion of them. The data contain around 89,000 clones, 83% of them singletons. Time point reported: baseline, week 1 (first vaccination visit). The treatment is: pre-vaccination baseline after standard-of-care therapy. V dropped 1 base and J dropped 5 bases, with 14 bases sitting between them. Looked up from germline, CDR1 is LNHDA and CDR2 is SQIVND (reference sequence). The CDR3 loop spans 15 amino acids.

This chain joins TRBV19 and TRBJ2-5; no definite D call. The clonotype originates from a woman in her 50s with glioma. The source material was PBMCs, sampled from a glioma patient treated with radiotherapy, temozolomide or both. For the CDR3, the DNA is TGTGCCAGTAGTATAGTGGGCCGGACCGGGGAGACCCAGTACTTC. Residues: CASSIVGRTGETQYF. The variable domain in full, completed from reference TRBV19 and TRBJ2-5, reads DGGITQSPKYLFRKEGQNVTLSCEQNLNHDAMYWYRQDPGQGLRLIYYSQIVNDFQKGDIAEGYSVSREKKESFPLTVTSAQKNPTAFYLCASSIVGRTGETQYFGPGTRLLVL.